These 23 T cell receptor beta chains share one sample of origin, sequenced in a study of regulatory T cells in long-lasting Graves disease. Investigators prepared the TCR beta libraries by applying iRepertoire HTBI primers and Arm-PCR of CDR3 regions. MiXCR was run by TCRdb on the multiplex PCR reads, yielding one entry per CDR3 protein. The sample gives fewer than 350,000 distinct CDR3 sequences, over 15% of which show up once; 35% to 45% is in the top ten. Time point reported: newly diagnosed GD, antithyroid drugs for less than 3 months. RNA extracted from PBMCs served as the sequencing template. Sequenced material: peripheral blood mononuclear cells (PBMCs), taken at new diagnosis, from a patient treated with antithyroid drugs. The receptors originated from a female donor with Graves disease.

This clonotype has at least ten counts. The chain joins TRBV20-1 to TRBJ2-1; D may match TRBD1 or TRBD2 (5 bases each). The CDR3 length is 13 residues. CDR1 is DFQATT, CDR2 SNEGSKA, per germline (reference sequence). V was cut by 4 bases and J by 5 bases, with 12 bases left in between. CDR3 DNA: TGCAGTGCTACGGTACGGGGACACAATGAGCAGTTCTTC. Translating gives CSATVRGHNEQFF.

This clonotype was picked up many times. The V gene is TRBV3-1, the J gene TRBJ2-3; 12 bases align to TRBD2. V was pared by 6 bases and J by 0 bases, with 16 bases of the junction left unmatched. The CDR3 length is 20 residues. The V gene's germline CDR1 is LGHDT and CDR2 YNNKEL (reference sequence). CDR3 DNA sequence: TGTGCCAGCAGTCTATTAGTCGGACTAGCGGGAAAAGGCAGCACAGATACGCAGTATTTT. Its protein product is CASSLLVGLAGKGSTDTQYF.

This clonotype was picked up many times. The CDR3 region has the DNA TGTGCCAGCAGTTCACTCCGACAATCACCCCTCCACTTT. Amino acid sequence: CASSSLRQSPLHF. J is TRBJ1-6 and V is TRBV28; D not certain. Germline-derived CDR1 and CDR2 are MDHEN and SYDVKM. CDR3 size: 13 residues. V was shortened by 4 bases and J by 10 bases, with 11 bases between the two germline ends. Combining the CDR3 with reference TRBV28 and TRBJ1-6 gives the whole variable domain DVKVTQSSRYLVKRTGEKVFLECVQDMDHENMFWYRQDPGLGLRLIYFSYDVKMKEKGDIPEGYSVSREKKERFSLILESASTNQTSMYLCASSSLRQSPLHFGNGTRLTVT.

The table lists this clonotype with a few counts. This rearrangement joins TRBV5-4 to TRBJ2-5; TRBD1 might be the D (6 bases). Trimming cost V 1 base and J 2 bases, with 9 bases left between them. Germline V lookup: CDR1 SGHNT, CDR2 YYREEE (reference sequence). The CDR3 sequence is 14 residues long. As DNA, the CDR3 is TGTGCCAGCAGCTTGAGGGGACAACAAGAGACCCAGTACTTC. It encodes CASSLRGQQETQYF.

This clonotype was counted only a few times. This sequence joins TRBV18 and TRBJ2-7; D may match TRBD1 or TRBD2 (6 bases each). Germline assignment: CDR1 KGHSH and CDR2 LQKENI. The CDR3 loop spans 14 amino acids. The V gene lost 3 bases and the J gene lost 5 bases, with 14 bases spanning the gap. CDR3 in DNA: TGTGCCAGCTCACCGCGGGACAACCTTAACGAGCAGTACTTC. Translation gives CASSPRDNLNEQYF.

Many counts were recorded for this clonotype. The chain combines TRBV6-5 with TRBJ1-2; D uncertain. Trimming took off 1 base at V and 9 bases at J, with 9 bases between the two ends. This CDR3 spans 12 amino acids. The germline V gene has CDR1 MNHEY and CDR2 SVGAGI. The chain's CDR3 is CASSYYGSRYTF. CDR3 in DNA: TGTGCCAGCAGTTACTACGGGAGTCGCTACACCTTC.

This clonotype occurred many times. The chain links TRBV10-2 to TRBJ2-7; 13 bases are a match to TRBD2. Germline V gene sequence: CDR1 WSHSY, CDR2 SAAADI. The V and J ends lost 3 bases and 5 bases, in that order; junction bases with no gene match: 7. This CDR3 contains 16 residues. The CDR3 reads CASSEQAGLAGDEQYF. The CDR3 DNA reads as TGCGCCAGCAGTGAACAAGCCGGACTAGCGGGAGACGAGCAGTACTTC.

This clonotype showed up just a few times. This chain connects TRBV20-1 to TRBJ2-1, with D tentatively TRBD2 (6 bases). This CDR3 is built from 14 residues. V was shortened by 1 base and J by 2 bases, with 9 bases between the two germline ends. The germline CDR1 and CDR2 sequences are DFQATT and SNEGSKA (reference sequence). As DNA, the CDR3 is TGCAGTGCTAGAGTAGCGGCTGCCTACAATGAGCAGTTCTTC. Protein product: CSARVAAAYNEQFF.

This chain joins TRBV11-1 and TRBJ2-1; D gene uncertain. CDR3 length equals 13 residues. Per the germline V gene, CDR1 is SGHAT and CDR2 is FQDESV (reference sequence). V lost 1 base and J lost 14, with 15 bases in between. CDR3 sequence reads: CASSLVSQLPKFF. In nucleotides, the CDR3 is TGTGCCAGCAGCTTAGTATCGCAACTACCAAAGTTCTTC.

This clonotype was found many times. The V gene is TRBV6-2 or TRBV6-3, the J gene TRBJ2-3; 8 nucleotides agree with TRBD2. The V and J ends lost 5 bases and 6 bases, in that order; junction bases with no gene match: 10. CDR3 length: 15 amino acids. Germline CDR1 is MNHEY and CDR2 is SVGEGT. The CDR3 sequence is CASSPPGGQGDTQYF. The CDR3 bases are TGTGCCAGCAGTCCCCCGGGAGGGCAAGGGGATACGCAGTATTTT.

There are a few counts of this clonotype. The chain recombines TRBV6-5 with TRBJ2-7; D unresolved. CDR3 length: 13 amino acids. The V end lost 1 base, the J end lost 3 bases, and 7 bases lay between the germline ends. The V gene's germline CDR1 is MNHEY and CDR2 SVGAGI. The CDR3 DNA is TGTGCCAGCAGTTACTACGAAGGCTACGAGCAGTACTTC. Its protein product is CASSYYEGYEQYF.

This clonotype was counted only a few times. This chain uses TRBV3-1 with TRBJ1-5, with a tentative D call TRBD1 (5 bases). CDR3 length equals 14 residues. Trimming cost V 1 base and J 10 bases, with 14 bases left between them. The germline gives CDR1 LGHDT, CDR2 YNNKEL (reference sequence). CDR3 sequence reads: CASSQVSGTRPQHF. CDR3 coding DNA: TGTGCCAGCAGCCAAGTGTCAGGGACGCGACCCCAGCATTTT.

This clonotype was observed many times. The chain uses TRBV3-1 and TRBJ2-7; TRBD1 is a possible D gene (6 bases). The CDR3 runs 12 residues. Trimming took 5 bases from V and 7 from J, leaving 12 bases between them. CDR1 is LGHDT, CDR2 YNNKEL, per germline (reference sequence). CDR3 residues: CASSMQGLEQYF. As DNA, the CDR3 is TGTGCCAGCAGCATGCAGGGGTTGGAGCAGTACTTC.

In its sample, this clonotype was seen many times. The CDR3 bases are TGTGCCAGTAAGCTTCGTCGGGCCTCGGGAGGCACTGAAGCTTTCTTT. Amino acids: CASKLRRASGGTEAFF. This chain uses TRBV19 with TRBJ1-1, with no clear D. The germline V gene encodes CDR1 LNHDA and CDR2 SQIVND (reference sequence). There are 16 residues in the CDR3. V was trimmed by 7 bases and J by 4 bases, leaving 22 bases between them. The whole variable domain, remainder taken from reference TRBV19 and TRBJ1-1, is DGGITQSPKYLFRKEGQNVTLSCEQNLNHDAMYWYRQDPGQGLRLIYYSQIVNDFQKGDIAEGYSVSREKKESFPLTVTSAQKNPTAFYLCASKLRRASGGTEAFFGQGTRLTVV.

This clonotype showed up many times. This CDR3 is CASSPGLPNNEQFF. The CDR3 bases are TGTGCCAGCAGCCCGGGACTACCGAACAATGAGCAGTTCTTC. V gene TRBV11-2 combines with J gene TRBJ2-1; 7 bases are a match to TRBD2. This CDR3 contains 14 residues. Germline-derived CDR1 and CDR2 are SGHAT and FQNNGV. Trimming at V came to 5 bases and at J to 5 bases, leaving 6 bases not matched to a gene.

This clonotype showed up many times. An end of the junction differs from the germline gene, which may be a read error. The genes are TRBV7-3 and TRBJ1-5, with a tentative D call TRBD1 (5 bases). This CDR3 is built from 15 residues. Germline lookup yields CDR1 SGHTA and CDR2 FQGTGA. CDR3 coding DNA: TGTGCCAGCAGCTTAGATGGGGGTAGCTATCAGCCCCAGCATTTT. This sequence encodes CASSLDGGSYQPQHF.

This clonotype was seen many times. This sequence joins TRBV30 and TRBJ2-7; weak D call: TRBD2 (7 bases). Germline CDR1 GTSNPN, CDR2 SVGIG (reference sequence). CDR3 length: 14 residues. Trimming shortened V by 0 bases and J by 5 bases, and 14 bases separated the two germline ends. The CDR3 nucleotides are TGTGCCTGGAGTGTACTAGGGAGGGGGGACGAGCAGTACTTC. It translates to CAWSVLGRGDEQYF.

This chain connects TRBV19 to TRBJ1-4, with 12 bases aligning to TRBD1. V gave up 0 bases and J gave up 0 bases; unmatched junction bases: 2. This CDR3 region has 18 residues. CDR1 and CDR2 (germline): LNHDA, SQIVND (reference sequence). CDR3 residues: CASSIDRDRGPTNEKLFF. The CDR3 coding sequence is TGTGCCAGTAGTATAGATCGGGACAGGGGGCCAACTAATGAAAAACTGTTTTTT.

CDR3 loop: CASRSPQRGPHLQANYGYTF. The CDR3 nucleotides are TGCGCCAGCAGGTCCCCCCAACGGGGGCCTCATCTTCAAGCTAACTATGGCTACACCTTC. The rearrangement uses TRBV4-1 and TRBJ1-2; tentatively, D is TRBD1 (6 bases). This CDR3 region has 20 residues. V was trimmed by 6 bases and J by 0 bases, leaving 29 bases between them. Germline loops: CDR1 MGHRA, CDR2 YSYEKL.

This clonotype was counted many times. The chain carries TRBV7-9 and TRBJ2-7; D gene ambiguous. V was shortened by 5 bases and J by 4 bases, with 15 bases between the two germline ends. CDR1 is SEHNR and CDR2 is FQNEAQ in the germline V gene (reference sequence). This CDR3 has 14 amino acids. The CDR3 loop reads CASSPGTRPYEQYF. The CDR3 DNA follows: TGTGCCAGCAGCCCCGGAACCCGACCTTACGAGCAGTACTTC.

The chain couples TRBV3-1 to TRBJ1-6; D unresolved. The CDR3 consists of 15 residues. Trimming removed 0 bases from V and 7 bases from J, with 10 bases in between. Germline V gives CDR1 LGHDT, CDR2 YNNKEL (reference sequence). The CDR3 loop is CASSQETIWNSPLHF. DNA of the CDR3: TGTGCCAGCAGCCAAGAAACTATTTGGAATTCACCCCTCCACTTT.

This clonotype came up many times. The V call is TRBV6-2 or TRBV6-3, the J call TRBJ1-4; no definite D call. V lost 5 bases and J lost 13, with 17 bases in between. The germline gives CDR1 MNHEY, CDR2 SVGEGT. This CDR3 contains 13 residues. CDR3 region: CASSPGDLKTLFF. The DNA of the CDR3 is TGTGCCAGCAGTCCAGGCGATCTGAAAACACTGTTTTTT.

As concerns this clonotype: A much larger clone differs by one base, so this may be a read error. This chain links TRBV29-1 with TRBJ2-1, with unresolved D. The J call is doubtful: the DNA matches TRBJ2-7 better. The CDR3 contains 14 residues. Per germline, CDR1 SQVTM and CDR2 ANQGSEA. The DNA for the CDR3 is TGCAGCGTTGACCGGTCCTTAAATCCAAATGAGCAGTACTTC. Translating it yields CSVDRSLNPNEQYF.